This T cell receptor (beta chain) was sequenced in a study of technical replicates of blood from several donors. Libraries were prepared by immunoSEQ multiplex PCR; TCRdb keeps only in-frame clonotypes and omits some of them. The sample lists tens of thousands of clones, around 95% occurring once. The sample was T cells isolated from PBMCs. This sequence originates from a human donor in good health.

In DNA form, the CDR3 reads TGTGCCAGCAGTCCAGCCAGGCCCCAAGAGACCCAGTACTTC. Residues: CASSPARPQETQYF. The chain uses TRBV27 and TRBJ2-5; D gene unclear. CDR1 MNHEY and CDR2 SMNVEV come from the germline V gene (reference sequence). This CDR3 has 14 amino acids. Trimming took off 5 bases at V and 1 base at J, with 11 bases between the two ends.